This T cell receptor beta chain was captured by sequencing in a study of beta chain features in type 1 diabetes. The entirety of the isolated RNA underwent reverse transcription, so expressed TCRB transcripts were sequenced. TCRdb keeps only in-frame clones here, not all; method: immunoSEQ multiplex PCR. The sample holds 810,000 or so clones, 15% to 20% seen once. Deletions cut 6 bases from V and 14 bases from J, with 17 bases between. This CDR3 has 12 amino acids. CDR1 and CDR2 (germline): MNHNS, SASEGT. One heparinised blood draw, averaging roughly 0.12 L, came from each donor. This clone was counted a few times.

The chain joins TRBV6-1 to TRBJ2-1; a weak D match, TRBD1 (6 bases). This sequence originates from a young woman in good health. Sequencing used naive CD4+ T cells from blood. CDR3 nucleotides: TGTGCCAGCAGACGCCTCCTGGGGGCGAAGTTCTTC. It specifies CASRRLLGAKFF.